These T cell receptor beta chains were read from a single sample in a study of T cell responses to AZD1222 COVID-19 vaccine. TCRdb's table, derived via immunoSEQ multiplex PCR, lists solely in-frame clones and lacks some. The sample contains roughly 140,000 clones, about 93% of which appear only once. Source: peripheral blood, taken on day 0 of AZD1222 vaccination. These receptors were collected from an adult in good health. CDR3s include the opening cysteine and the closing phenylalanine or tryptophan. The D gene is left open where the match is weak. The size field is filled for only some rows; it gives once, few, many or a size class.

J: TRBJ1-2
D: TRBD1
V: TRBV7-9
size: -
CDR3: CASSGFDRGLIADGYTF
DNA: TGTGCCAGCAGCGGATTTGACAGGGGTCTGATCGCCGATGGCTACACCTTC

J: TRBJ1-6
D: -
V: TRBV28
size: -
CDR3: CASSSLGRGGNSPLHF
DNA: TGTGCCAGCAGTTCTCTAGGGAGAGGGGGAAATTCACCCCTCCACTTT

J: TRBJ2-7
D: TRBD1
V: TRBV27
size: -
CDR3: CASSLGDRYYEQYF
DNA: TGTGCCAGCAGTTTAGGGGACAGATACTACGAGCAGTACTTC

J: TRBJ2-7
D: -
V: TRBV19
size: -
CDR3: CASSTAGSTYEQYF
DNA: TGTGCCAGTAGTACAGCGGGCTCTACCTACGAGCAGTACTTC

J: TRBJ1-2
D: -
V: TRBV5-8
size: few
CDR3: CASSLGTHYGYTF
DNA: TGTGCCAGCAGCTTAGGGACGCACTATGGCTACACCTTC

J: TRBJ1-6
D: -
V: TRBV28
size: -
CDR3: CASRGQGFRYNSPLHF
DNA: TGTGCCAGCAGGGGCCAGGGTTTTCGGTATAATTCACCCCTCCACTTT

J: TRBJ1-4
D: -
V: TRBV5-5
size: -
CDR3: CASSGGDFSTNEKLFF
DNA: TGTGCCAGCAGCGGGGGGGATTTCTCAACTAATGAAAAACTGTTTTTT

J: TRBJ2-5
D: -
V: TRBV7-7
size: -
CDR3: CASSLGMVGGETQYF
DNA: TGTGCTAGCAGCTTAGGCATGGTGGGAGGAGAGACCCAGTACTTC

J: TRBJ1-1
D: -
V: TRBV19
size: -
CDR3: CASTETRNTEAFF
DNA: TGTGCCAGTACCGAAACCAGGAACACTGAAGCTTTCTTT

J: TRBJ2-7
D: -
V: TRBV18
size: -
CDR3: CASSPRGESAGSYEQYF
DNA: TGTGCCAGCTCACCCAGGGGAGAGAGCGCAGGGAGCTACGAGCAGTACTTC

J: TRBJ2-3
D: TRBD2
V: TRBV6-5
size: -
CDR3: CASSSPGLVTDTQYF
DNA: TGTGCCAGCAGTTCCCCGGGACTAGTCACAGATACGCAGTATTTT

J: TRBJ2-2
D: -
V: TRBV7-2
size: -
CDR3: CASVFGGSDTGELFF
DNA: TGTGCCAGCGTCTTTGGGGGCAGCGACACCGGGGAGCTGTTTTTT

J: TRBJ1-5
D: -
V: TRBV5-6
size: -
CDR3: CASSVGGGDQPQHF
DNA: TGTGCCAGCAGCGTTGGAGGTGGCGATCAGCCCCAGCATTTT

J: TRBJ2-1
D: TRBD2
V: TRBV19
size: -
CDR3: CASSRTSGFYNEQFF
DNA: TGTGCCAGTAGCCGGACTAGCGGGTTTTACAATGAGCAGTTCTTC